The text below deals with one T cell receptor beta chain. These data originate in a study of T cell repertoires in cytomegalovirus infection. Losses at the gene ends were 2 bases for V and 6 bases for J; bases not matched to a gene: 7. This CDR3 is built from 15 residues. CDR1 is SGHVT, CDR2 SQSDAQ, per germline. TCRdb itself ran the reads through MiXCR, one entry per CDR3 protein. The data hold more than 350,000 distinct CDR3 sequences, with 30% to 40% observed a single time. The TCR originated in a human donor in good health (CMV status not recorded). Some clones in this sample may be carry-over from other donors' samples. The sample consisted of PBMCs. J is TRBJ2-1 and V is TRBV7-4, with TRBD2 matching 7 bases. As DNA, the CDR3 is TGTGCCAGCAGCTTACCCCGGGAGGCAGGCAATGAGCAGTTCTTC. Translated, it gives CASSLPREAGNEQFF. Full variable domain (missing parts from reference TRBV7-4 and TRBJ2-1): GAGVSQSPRYKVAKRGRDVALRCDSISGHVTLYWYRQTLGQGSEVLTYSQSDAQRDKSGRPSGRFSAERPERSVSTLKIQRTEQGDSAVYLCASSLPREAGNEQFFGPGTRLTVL.